This T cell receptor beta chain was obtained from a study of T cell repertoires in cytomegalovirus infection. TCRdb re-called the reads with MiXCR, one entry per CDR3 protein. The table includes hundreds of thousands of distinct CDR3 sequences, about a third detected once. Worth noting for this clonotype: Its specificity is not known.

The clonotype comes from a human donor in good health (CMV status not recorded). Some clones in this sample may be carry-over from other donors' samples. Sequenced here: cultured CD8+ T cells from PBMCs, sampled from culture after CMV antigen stimulation.

The CDR3 spells CASSPRTGTHSHSTDTQYF. Here the CDR3 DNA reads TGTGCCAGCAGCCCTCGAACCGGGACTCACTCCCACAGCACAGATACGCAGTATTTT. This chain joins TRBV7-9 and TRBJ2-3, with D possibly TRBD2 on 6 matching bases. V lost 5 bases, J lost 0 bases, and 24 bases lay in between. The CDR3 loop spans 19 amino acids. CDR1 is SEHNR and CDR2 is FQNEAQ in the germline V gene (reference sequence).